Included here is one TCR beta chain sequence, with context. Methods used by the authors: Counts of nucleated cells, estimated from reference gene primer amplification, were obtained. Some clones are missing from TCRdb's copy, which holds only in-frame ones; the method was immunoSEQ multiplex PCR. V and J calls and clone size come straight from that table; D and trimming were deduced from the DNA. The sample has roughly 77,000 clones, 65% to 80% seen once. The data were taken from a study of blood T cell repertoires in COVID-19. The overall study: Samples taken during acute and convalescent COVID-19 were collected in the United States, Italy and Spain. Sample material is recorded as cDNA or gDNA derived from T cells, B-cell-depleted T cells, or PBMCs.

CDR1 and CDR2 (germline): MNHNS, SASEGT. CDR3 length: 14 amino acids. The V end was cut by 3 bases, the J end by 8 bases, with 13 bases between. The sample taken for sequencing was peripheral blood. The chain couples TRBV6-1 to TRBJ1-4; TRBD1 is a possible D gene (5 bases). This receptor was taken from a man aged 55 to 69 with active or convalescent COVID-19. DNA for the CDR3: TGTGCCAGCAGTGAGCCTTTTCGGGGGGAAAAACTGTTTTTT. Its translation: CASSEPFRGEKLFF.